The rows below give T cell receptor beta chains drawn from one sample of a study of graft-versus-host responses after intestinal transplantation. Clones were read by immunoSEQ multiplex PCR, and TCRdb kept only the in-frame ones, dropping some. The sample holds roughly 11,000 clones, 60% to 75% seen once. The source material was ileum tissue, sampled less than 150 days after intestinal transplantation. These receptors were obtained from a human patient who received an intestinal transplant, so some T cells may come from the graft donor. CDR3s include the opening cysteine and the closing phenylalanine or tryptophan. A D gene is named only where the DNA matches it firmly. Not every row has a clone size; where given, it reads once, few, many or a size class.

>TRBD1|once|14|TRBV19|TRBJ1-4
CASSFGQGYEKLFF
TGTGCCAGTAGTTTCGGACAGGGGTACGAAAAACTGTTTTTT
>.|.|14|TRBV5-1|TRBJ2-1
CASSTRGQNNEQFF
TGCGCCAGCAGCACCCGGGGTCAAAACAATGAGCAGTTCTTC
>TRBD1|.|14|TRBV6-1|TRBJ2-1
CASSGQGRYNEQFF
TGTGCCAGCAGTGGACAGGGGCGTTACAATGAGCAGTTCTTC
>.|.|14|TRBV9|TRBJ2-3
CASSPPGITDTQYF
TGTGCCAGCAGCCCCCCCGGGATTACAGATACGCAGTATTTT
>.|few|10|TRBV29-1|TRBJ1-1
CSGRNTEAFF
TGCAGCGGTCGGAACACTGAAGCTTTCTTT
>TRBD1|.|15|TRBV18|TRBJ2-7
CASSPRTGDFGEQYF
TGTGCCAGCTCACCCAGGACAGGGGATTTCGGGGAGCAGTACTTC
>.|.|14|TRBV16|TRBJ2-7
CASSSNQVSYEQYF
TGTGCCAGCAGCTCGAACCAGGTTTCCTACGAGCAGTACTTC
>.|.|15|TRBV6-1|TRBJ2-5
CASISQGGVQETQYF
TGTGCCAGCATTAGCCAAGGGGGGGTCCAAGAGACCCAGTACTTC
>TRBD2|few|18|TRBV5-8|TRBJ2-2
CASSLGPFLAGYVGELFF
TGTGCCAGCAGCTTGGGTCCTTTTTTAGCGGGGTACGTCGGGGAGCTGTTTTTT
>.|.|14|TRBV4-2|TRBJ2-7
CASSQDAGPYEQYF
TGTGCCAGCAGCCAAGACGCGGGACCCTACGAGCAGTACTTC
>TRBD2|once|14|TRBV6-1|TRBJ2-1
CASSEVGRGNEQFF
TGTGCCAGCAGTGAAGTCGGGAGGGGGAATGAGCAGTTCTTC
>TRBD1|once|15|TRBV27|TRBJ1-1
CASSRTGYGNTEAFF
TGTGCCAGCAGCCGGACAGGGTACGGGAACACTGAAGCTTTCTTT
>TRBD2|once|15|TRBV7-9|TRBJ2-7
CASSSLAGDSYEQYF
TGTGCCAGCAGCTCACTAGCGGGGGACTCCTACGAGCAGTACTTC
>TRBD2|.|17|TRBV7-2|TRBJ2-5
CASSLGTSSGVGETQYF
TGTGCCAGCAGCTTAGGGACCTCTAGCGGAGTGGGGGAGACCCAGTACTTC
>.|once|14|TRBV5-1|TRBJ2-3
CASSLGGPTDTQYF
TGCGCCAGCAGTTTAGGGGGACCCACAGATACGCAGTATTTT
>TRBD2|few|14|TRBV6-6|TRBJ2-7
CASSYLGGTYEQYF
TGTGCCAGCAGTTACTTGGGGGGGACCTACGAGCAGTACTTC
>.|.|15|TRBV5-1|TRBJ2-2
CASGGSAGNTGELFF
TGCGCCAGCGGGGGATCAGCGGGGAACACCGGGGAGCTGTTTTTT
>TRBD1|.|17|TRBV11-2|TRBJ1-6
CASSSVPGQGRRSPLHF
TGTGCCAGCAGCTCCGTCCCGGGACAGGGAAGAAGGTCACCCCTCCACTTT
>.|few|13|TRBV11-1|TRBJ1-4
CASGQGDGEKLFF
TGTGCCAGCGGGCAGGGTGATGGTGAAAAACTGTTTTTT
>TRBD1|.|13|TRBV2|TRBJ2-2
CASNRGDTGELFF
TGTGCCAGCAACAGGGGTGACACCGGGGAGCTGTTTTTT
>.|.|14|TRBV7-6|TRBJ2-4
CASSLGPFKNIQYF
TGTGCCAGCAGCTTAGGGCCATTTAAAAACATTCAGTACTTC
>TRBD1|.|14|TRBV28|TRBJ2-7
CASRDRGKNYEQYF
TGTGCCAGCAGGGACAGGGGAAAAAACTACGAGCAGTACTTC
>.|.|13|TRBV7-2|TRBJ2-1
CASSARPATEQFF
TGTGCCAGCAGCGCCCGCCCCGCTACTGAGCAGTTCTTC
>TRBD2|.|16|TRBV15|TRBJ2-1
CATSRGAGSSYNEQFF
TGTGCCACCAGCCGCGGAGCGGGAAGCTCCTACAATGAGCAGTTCTTC
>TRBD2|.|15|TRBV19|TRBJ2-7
CASSPYSGATYEQYF
TGTGCCAGTAGTCCCTATAGCGGGGCGACCTACGAGCAGTACTTC
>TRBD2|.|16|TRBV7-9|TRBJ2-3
CASSRSGSPPTDTQYF
TGTGCCAGCAGCAGAAGCGGGAGTCCCCCCACAGATACGCAGTATTTT
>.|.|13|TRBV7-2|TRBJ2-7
CASSSAAYYEQYF
TGTGCCAGCAGCTCCGCGGCCTACTACGAGCAGTACTTC
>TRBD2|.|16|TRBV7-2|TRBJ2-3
CASSLGGGGTPDTQYF
TGTGCCAGCAGCTTAGGTGGCGGGGGGACCCCAGATACGCAGTATTTT
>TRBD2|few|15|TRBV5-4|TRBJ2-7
CASSLDGTSAVEQYF
TGTGCCAGCAGCTTGGATGGGACTAGCGCGGTAGAGCAGTACTTC
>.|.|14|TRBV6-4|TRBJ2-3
CASSVSQGTDTQYF
TGTGCCAGCAGTGTGTCGCAGGGTACAGATACGCAGTATTTT
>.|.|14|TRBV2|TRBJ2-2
CASYRDTNTGELFF
TGTGCCAGTTACCGGGACACGAACACCGGGGAGCTGTTTTTT
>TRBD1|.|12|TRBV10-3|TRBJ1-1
CATGTGDTEAFF
TGTGCCACGGGAACAGGGGACACTGAAGCTTTCTTT
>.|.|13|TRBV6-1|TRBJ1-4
CATYPGRGEKLFF
TGTGCCACCTATCCGGGGAGGGGTGAAAAACTGTTTTTT